One T cell receptor (beta chain) is described in this entry. Antigen specificity is unknown. Germline V gene lookup returns CDR1 SGHDN and CDR2 FVKESK. The CDR3 spans 10 residues. Trimming took off 8 bases at V and 3 bases at J, with 5 bases between the two ends. Clones were read by immunoSEQ multiplex PCR, and TCRdb kept only the in-frame ones, dropping some. The sample contains over a million clones, around 98% of which appear only once. The sample originates from a study of shared clonotypes between healthy human individuals. Study-level points and caveats: Represented genetic and exposure-history diversity was restricted by having few donors. Approximately 4.6% of naive CD4 clonotypes were common to a few donors. Some clonotypes were shared by all four sorted-subset donors, while others were not shared. The non-shared ones had lower generation probabilities than the shared ones.

Sequenced: naive CD4+ T cells sorted from blood. Subset specified: CD45RA+ positively selected. The clonotype was recovered from a young man in good health. V usage is TRBV14 and J usage is TRBJ2-7, with unresolved D. The CDR3 reads CASGNYEQYF. The CDR3 bases are TGTGCCAGCGGGAACTACGAGCAGTACTTC.